This TCR beta chain was retrieved from a study of cytomegalovirus exposure and HLA in healthy donors. PCR primers comprised 60 Vbeta and 13 Jbeta primers. This table comes from immunoSEQ multiplex PCR, and its TCRdb copy is limited to in-frame clones, with some not included. The profile covers over 100,000 clones, with over 65% appearing a single time and around 0.79% taken by the ten largest. The CDR3 has 14 residues. V was clipped by 2 bases and J by 1 base; unmatched bases: 2. CDR1 is SGHNT and CDR2 is YYREEE in the germline V gene (reference sequence). The TCR originated in a woman between 25 and 40 years old in good health and CMV-seronegative. The sequencing sample was made of PBMCs. The chain joins TRBV5-4 to TRBJ1-1, with 7 positions matching TRBD1. DNA of the CDR3: TGTGCCAGCAGCTTTTGGGACAGGAACACTGAAGCTTTCTTT. It specifies CASSFWDRNTEAFF.